This TCR beta chain was sequenced in a study of cytomegalovirus exposure and HLA in healthy donors. Study findings and constraints: Donor immune exposure was known only as CMV serostatus. A later look showed TCR association rates differing by HLA locus, highest for DRB1 and lowest for HLA-C. Cytomegalovirus association was assigned to approximately 160 TCR beta chains.

Note on this clone: As yet, its antigen is unknown.

Researchers ran the PCR with 60 Vbeta and 13 Jbeta primers. The assay was immunoSEQ multiplex PCR, and TCRdb's table has in-frame clones only and misses some. The sample includes under 250,000 clones, around 76% of them seen just once. Sample: PBMCs. The sequence was obtained from a man aged 25-45 years in good health and CMV-seronegative.

The CDR3 sequence: CAISESTGVSDTQYF. The CDR3 DNA is TGTGCCATCAGTGAGTCTACGGGAGTCTCAGATACGCAGTATTTT. The chain is built from TRBV10-3 and TRBJ2-3, with D maybe TRBD2 (6 bases). Germline V lookup: CDR1 ENHRY, CDR2 SYGVKD. CDR3 length equals 15 residues. Trimming removed 0 bases at V and 4 bases at J, with 11 bases between.